This T cell receptor beta chain stems from a study of cytotoxic CD8 clonotypes in ibrutinib-treated CLL. Study background: Investigators reported about 25 partial and 2 complete responses; after median around 63 months, roughly 14 patients remained remitted and about twelve progressed.

Here immunoSEQ multiplex PCR was the method, and the copy in TCRdb shows in-frame clones only, minus some. The sample yields about 140,000 clones, approximately 89% seen once. The germline gives CDR1 SGDLS, CDR2 YYNGEE. Trimming took 0 bases from V and 1 from J; bases not matched to a gene: 12. The CDR3 contains 19 residues. The chain uses TRBV9 and TRBJ2-3, with 9 positions matching TRBD2. This specimen consisted of PBMCs, obtained after 12 months of ibrutinib treatment. The receptor was isolated from a human donor with chronic lymphocytic leukemia. The CDR3 nucleotides read TGTGCCAGCAGCGTAGCTTGGACTAGCGCGATGGCCGGCACAGATACGCAGTATTTT. Translation: CASSVAWTSAMAGTDTQYF. Variable domain in full (rest from reference TRBV9 and TRBJ2-3): DSGVTQTPKHLITATGQRVTLRCSPRSGDLSVYWYQQSLDQGLQFLIQYYNGEERAKGNILERFSAQQFPDLHSELNLSSLELGDSALYFCASSVAWTSAMAGTDTQYFGPGTRLTVL.